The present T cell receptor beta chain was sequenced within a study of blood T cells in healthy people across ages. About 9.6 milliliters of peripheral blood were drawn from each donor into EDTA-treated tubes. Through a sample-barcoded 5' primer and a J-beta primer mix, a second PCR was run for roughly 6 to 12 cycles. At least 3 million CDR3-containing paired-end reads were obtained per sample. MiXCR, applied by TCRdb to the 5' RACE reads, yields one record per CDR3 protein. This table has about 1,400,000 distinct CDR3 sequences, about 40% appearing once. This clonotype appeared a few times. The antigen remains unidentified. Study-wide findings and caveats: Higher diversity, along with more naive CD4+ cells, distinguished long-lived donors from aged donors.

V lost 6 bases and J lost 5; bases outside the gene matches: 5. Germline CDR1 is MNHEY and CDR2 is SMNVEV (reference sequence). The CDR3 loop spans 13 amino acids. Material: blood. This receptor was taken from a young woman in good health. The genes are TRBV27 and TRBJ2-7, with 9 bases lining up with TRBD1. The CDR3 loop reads CASSGDRVDEQYF. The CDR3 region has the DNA TGTGCCAGCAGCGGGGACAGGGTAGACGAGCAGTACTTC.